Included here is one T cell receptor beta chain sequence, with context. The target of this receptor is not known. No much larger clonotype is one base removed from it; base qualities were not supplied. This record belongs to a study of OX40 agonist ivuxolimab in advanced cancers. With regard to the full study: Ivuxolimab was a fully human IgG2 agonistic monoclonal antibody targeting the costimulatory receptor OX40 (CD134). Intravenous ivuxolimab was administered to patients every 2 weeks at six dose levels: 0.01, 0.1, 0.3, 1.5, 3 and 10 mg/kg. Of the roughly 54 dose-escalation patients, hepatocellular carcinoma was present in about 20, melanoma in around 15, renal cell carcinoma in 9 and head and neck cancer in 9. In the dose-escalation cohort, approximately 80% of patients were male, and the mean age was 60 years with a range of 23 to 79. Prior anti-PD-1, anti-PD-L1 or anti-CTLA-4 therapy was permitted, and less than 45% of dose-escalation patients had received checkpoint inhibitors. Partial responses occurred in three dose-escalation patients, of whom one had hepatocellular carcinoma and two had cutaneous melanoma. Peripheral TCRbeta sequencing aimed to test whether ivuxolimab altered TCR sequence diversity and caused clonal T-cell expansion. The paper covers the monotherapy dose-escalation part of the phase I ivuxolimab trial, which included N of about 50 patients.

The junction shows trimming of 5 bases on V and 4 bases on J, and the gene matches do not reach 5 bases of it. From the cysteine up to the phenylalanine, the CDR3 has a length of 15 residues. Left in the record is the CDR3 DNA by itself, 45 bases read in frame from the first base. As encoded in the germline V gene (reference sequence), CDR1 is LNHDA while CDR2 is SQIVND. The trial excluded patients who had a history of autoimmune disease or were on systemic immunosuppression. Peripheral blood for TCR sequencing was collected from all dose cohorts at baseline, on cycle 4 day 1, and on cycle 7 day 1. The samples were taken from a phase I, first-in-human, multicenter, open-label dose-escalation trial of ivuxolimab. The trial enrolled adults with locally advanced or metastatic head and neck squamous cell, hepatocellular, melanoma or renal cell carcinoma. CD4+ and CD8+ T cells were sorted separately from peripheral blood before TCR sequencing.

The study at large found these results: The antigen specificity of the clonally expanded peripheral T cells was not determined. At doses of 0.1 to 3.0 mg/kg, clonal expansion of both CD4+ and CD8+ T cells in blood was seen between baseline and week 6. In the 0.1-3.0 mg/kg groups, partial responders had among the lowest normalized peripheral clonal expansion, particularly in CD8+ T cells. Low levels of normalized T-cell clonal expansion were also seen in some patients who did not respond. After ivuxolimab, CD8+ T cells had more expanded clones than CD4+ T cells on average.

To sequence the TCRbeta CDR3 region, genomic DNA was isolated from the sorted cells. The immunoSEQ Assay was used for sequencing of TCRbeta CDR3 regions. TCRdb carries this immuneACCESS record with in-frame sequences only. Its versions omit some clonotypes, under half of them owing to an unresolved V gene in the studies checked, with the rest unexplained. The sample table records some 57,000 clones; roughly 90% of these occur just once. The ten most abundant clones make up approximately 20% of the sample. Specimen: CD4+ or CD8+ T cells sorted from blood, collected in a trial of the OX40 agonist ivuxolimab. The rearranged chain carries TRBV19 and TRBJ2-1; 10 junctional bases match TRBD2. This TCR was sampled from an adult with an advanced solid tumor such as melanoma, head and neck, liver or kidney cancer. The DNA is TGTGCCAGTAGTGTTAGCGGGGGGTCGTACAATGAGCAGTTCTTC. It specifies CASSVSGGSYNEQFF.